The rows below give T cell receptor beta chains drawn from one sample of a study of early T cells in non-severe SARS-CoV-2 infection. From the 5' RACE reads, TCRdb called clonotypes with MiXCR, one entry per CDR3 protein. This table holds around 60,000 distinct CDR3 sequences, approximately 11% found once. The sample consisted of whole blood. These receptor sequences come from an adult who was a healthcare worker with PCR-confirmed SARS-CoV-2 infection or an uninfected control (not recorded which). Each CDR3 is given without its conserved first and last residue.

v_gene,len,j_gene,CDR3aa
TRBV19,12,TRBJ2-4,ASNRDPAKNIQY
TRBV5-1,13,TRBJ2-3,ASRGMTGVGDTQY
TRBV4-2,14,TRBJ2-2,ASSQRGRLNTGELF
TRBV27,11,TRBJ2-7,AIYEGQGYEQY
TRBV7-9,13,TRBJ1-1,ASSPTDRVYTEAF
TRBV11-2,14,TRBJ2-7,ASRPIRTSGGYEQY
TRBV7-3,13,TRBJ2-3,ASSRQGARTDTQY
TRBV19,14,TRBJ1-5,ASSIPLGSSNQPQH
TRBV20-1,13,TRBJ1-2,SARAVDRGLSGYT
TRBV27,12,TRBJ2-7,ASSSWTGTYEQY
TRBV24-1,17,TRBJ2-1,ATSDWVAGGISSYNEQF
TRBV29-1,14,TRBJ1-2,SVDIGRAGGRNGYT
TRBV5-4,13,TRBJ1-6,ASSLAGGNNSPLH
TRBV7-9,12,TRBJ1-2,ASSLAISNYGYT
TRBV4-2,11,TRBJ2-7,ASSVNRGYEQY
TRBV12-3/TRBV12-4,13,TRBJ1-5,ASSFGGGSNQPQH
TRBV20-1,11,TRBJ1-1,SANGGWNTEAF
TRBV28,13,TRBJ1-5,ASSLWLYSNQPQH
TRBV29-1,12,TRBJ1-1,SVAGGLSSTEAF
TRBV7-2,13,TRBJ2-2,ASSPGTGLSGELF
TRBV9,13,TRBJ2-5,ASSVQGASGETQY
TRBV6-2/TRBV6-3,13,TRBJ2-1,ASSYLAGAHNEQF
TRBV7-9,14,TRBJ2-5,ASSRTGEAIQETQY
TRBV5-5,11,TRBJ1-1,ASSLDRVTEAF
TRBV6-5,13,TRBJ1-3,ASRADGFSGNTIY
TRBV12-3/TRBV12-4,11,TRBJ1-5,ASSRGGNQPQH
TRBV29-1,12,TRBJ1-3,SARDRGAENTIY
TRBV11-1,11,TRBJ2-2,ASSLVGAGELF
TRBV7-9,11,TRBJ2-3,ASSLTGPDTQY
TRBV27,12,TRBJ2-1,ASNSVGTYNEQF
TRBV5-1,12,TRBJ1-1,ASSLVSMNTEAF
TRBV6-2/TRBV6-3,11,TRBJ2-7,ASSYRGANEQY
TRBV7-2,13,TRBJ2-7,ASSLEGTGQYEQY
TRBV2,8,TRBJ2-7,ASSENEQY
TRBV29-1,13,TRBJ1-4,SVVVNSATNEKLF
TRBV12-3/TRBV12-4,12,TRBJ1-6,ASSEESYNSPLH
TRBV28,10,TRBJ1-2,ASVRENYGYT
TRBV19,14,TRBJ2-3,ASSPLEAGKADTQY
TRBV27,15,TRBJ2-7,ASSSNYPRDTDYEQY
TRBV14,12,TRBJ1-2,ASSLRQGVYGYT
TRBV5-1,12,TRBJ2-3,ASSREARTDTQY
TRBV7-8,14,TRBJ2-5,ASRRRGGSYQETQY